This TCR beta chain was identified in a study of blood T cells in healthy people across ages. The CDR3 has 18 residues. Germline CDR1 is DFQATT and CDR2 is SNEGSKA (reference sequence). Losses at the gene ends were 3 bases for V and 2 bases for J; bases not matched to a gene: 16. A second 7 to 11 cycle PCR used barcoded and J-beta primers. TCRdb ran MiXCR on the 5' RACE reads and lists one entry per CDR3 protein. The sample includes about a million distinct CDR3 sequences, 51% of them seen just once. The receptor comes from a woman aged 60-75 years in good health. The sequencing input was blood. The chain recombines TRBV20-1 with TRBJ2-3, with TRBD2 matching over 8 bases. This chain's CDR3 is CSASPVTLIAGLTDTQYF. DNA of the CDR3: TGCAGTGCTAGTCCGGTTACCTTAATAGCGGGACTCACAGATACGCAGTATTTT.